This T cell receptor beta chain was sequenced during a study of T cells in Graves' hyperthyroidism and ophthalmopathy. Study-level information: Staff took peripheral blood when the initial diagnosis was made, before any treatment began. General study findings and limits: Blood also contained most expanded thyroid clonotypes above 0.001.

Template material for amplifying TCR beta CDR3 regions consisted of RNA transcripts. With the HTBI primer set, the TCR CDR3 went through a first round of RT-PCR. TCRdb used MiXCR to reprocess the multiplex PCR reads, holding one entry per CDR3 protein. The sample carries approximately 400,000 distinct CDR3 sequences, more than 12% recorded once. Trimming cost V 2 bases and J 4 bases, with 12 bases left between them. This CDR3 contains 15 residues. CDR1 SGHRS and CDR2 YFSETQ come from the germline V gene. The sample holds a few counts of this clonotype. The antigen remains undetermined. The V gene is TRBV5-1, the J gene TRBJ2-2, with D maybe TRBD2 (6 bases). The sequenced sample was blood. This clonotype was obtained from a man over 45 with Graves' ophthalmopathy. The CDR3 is CASSFGGIGTGELFF. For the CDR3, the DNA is TGCGCCAGCAGCTTCGGGGGAATTGGCACCGGGGAGCTGTTTTTT.